This T cell receptor (beta chain) emerged from a study of blood T cell repertoires in COVID-19. Study-wide context: The origin of the acute and convalescent COVID-19 samples was the United States, Italy and Spain. Sources were T cells, B-cell-depleted T cells, or PBMCs; the material itself was cDNA or gDNA.

Authors' methods: Cell counts per sample came from amplifying reference gene primers. Generated by immunoSEQ multiplex PCR, the TCRdb table keeps only in-frame clones and is missing some. Clonal size and the V and J genes are those of that table, whereas D and trimming came from the DNA. The data hold about 370,000 clones, with roughly 86% observed a single time. J lost 5 bases, V lost 1 base, and 4 bases had no gene match. CDR1 is SGHDT, CDR2 YYEEEE, per germline. This CDR3 region has 14 residues. Those enrolled in Seattle joined during active infection and were followed longitudinally afterward. The source is a woman aged 30 to 39 with COVID-19, enrolled during active disease. Sequencing was done on a sample of peripheral blood. The chain carries TRBV5-6 and TRBJ1-1; 8 bases align to TRBD1. This CDR3 reads CASSLQGAGTEAFF. CDR3 DNA sequence: TGTGCCAGCAGCTTGCAGGGGGCCGGTACTGAAGCTTTCTTT. The full variable domain, its missing parts supplied by reference TRBV5-6 and TRBJ1-1, is DAGVTQSPTHLIKTRGQQVTLRCSPKSGHDTVSWYQQALGQGPQFIFQYYEEEERQRGNFPDRFSGHQFPNYSSELNVNALLLGDSALYLCASSLQGAGTEAFFGQGTRLTVV.